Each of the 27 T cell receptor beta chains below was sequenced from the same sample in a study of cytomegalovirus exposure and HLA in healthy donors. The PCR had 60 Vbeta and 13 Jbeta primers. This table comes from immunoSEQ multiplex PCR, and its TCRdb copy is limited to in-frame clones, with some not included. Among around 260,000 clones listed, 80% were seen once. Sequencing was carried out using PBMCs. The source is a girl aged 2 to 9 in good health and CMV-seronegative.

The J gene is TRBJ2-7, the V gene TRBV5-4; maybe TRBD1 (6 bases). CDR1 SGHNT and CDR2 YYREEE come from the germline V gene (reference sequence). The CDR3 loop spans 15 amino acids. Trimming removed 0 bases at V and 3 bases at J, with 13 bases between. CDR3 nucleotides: TGTGCCAGCAGCTTGGCATACAGGGAGAGCTACGAGCAGTACTTC. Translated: CASSLAYRESYEQYF.

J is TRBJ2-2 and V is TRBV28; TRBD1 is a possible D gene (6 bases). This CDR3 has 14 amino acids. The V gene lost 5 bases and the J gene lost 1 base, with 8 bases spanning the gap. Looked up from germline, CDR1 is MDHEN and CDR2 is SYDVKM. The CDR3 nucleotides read TGTGCCAGCAGTGTGACAGGGAACACCGGGGAGCTGTTTTTT. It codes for CASSVTGNTGELFF.

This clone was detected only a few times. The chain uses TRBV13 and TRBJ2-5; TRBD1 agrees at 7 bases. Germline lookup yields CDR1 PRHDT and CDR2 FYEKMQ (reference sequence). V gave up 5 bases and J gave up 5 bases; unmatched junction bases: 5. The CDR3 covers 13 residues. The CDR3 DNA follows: TGTGCCAGCAGCGCCCGACAGGGCGAGACCCAGTACTTC. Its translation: CASSARQGETQYF. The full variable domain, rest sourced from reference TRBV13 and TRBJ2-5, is AAGVIQSPRHLIKEKRETATLKCYPIPRHDTVYWYQQGPGQDPQFLISFYEKMQSDKGSIPDRFSAQQFSDYHSELNMSSLELGDSALYFCASSARQGETQYFGPGTRLLVL.

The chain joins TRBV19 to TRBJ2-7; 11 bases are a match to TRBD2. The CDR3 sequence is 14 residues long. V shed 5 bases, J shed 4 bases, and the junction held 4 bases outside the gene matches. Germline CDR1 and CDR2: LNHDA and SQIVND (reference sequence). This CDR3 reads CASSLAGGTYEQYF. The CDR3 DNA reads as TGTGCCAGTAGTTTAGCGGGAGGGACATACGAGCAGTACTTC.

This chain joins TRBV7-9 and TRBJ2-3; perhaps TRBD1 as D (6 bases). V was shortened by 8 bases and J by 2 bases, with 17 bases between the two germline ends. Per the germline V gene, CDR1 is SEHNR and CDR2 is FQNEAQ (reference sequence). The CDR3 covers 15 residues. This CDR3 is CASLGTRSNTDTQYF. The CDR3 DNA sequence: TGTGCCAGCTTAGGGACACGGTCGAACACAGATACGCAGTATTTT.

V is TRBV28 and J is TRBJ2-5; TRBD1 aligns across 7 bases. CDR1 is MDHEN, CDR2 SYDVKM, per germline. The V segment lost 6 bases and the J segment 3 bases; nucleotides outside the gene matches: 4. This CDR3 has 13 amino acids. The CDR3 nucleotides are TGTGCCAGCAGCGGACAGGACAAAGAGACCCAGTACTTC. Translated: CASSGQDKETQYF.

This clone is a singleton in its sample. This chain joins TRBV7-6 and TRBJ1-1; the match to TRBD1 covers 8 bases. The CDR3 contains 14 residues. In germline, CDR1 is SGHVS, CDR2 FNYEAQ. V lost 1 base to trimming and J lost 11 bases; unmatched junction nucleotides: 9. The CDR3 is CASSLGTGRLAAFF. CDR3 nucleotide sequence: TGTGCCAGCAGCTTAGGGACAGGGAGGTTAGCGGCTTTCTTT.

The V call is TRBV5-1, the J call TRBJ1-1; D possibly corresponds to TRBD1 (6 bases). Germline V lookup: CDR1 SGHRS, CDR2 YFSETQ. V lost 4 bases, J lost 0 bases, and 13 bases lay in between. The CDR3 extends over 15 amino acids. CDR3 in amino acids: CASSRPGELNTEAFF. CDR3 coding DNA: TGCGCCAGCAGCCGACCAGGGGAGTTGAACACTGAAGCTTTCTTT.

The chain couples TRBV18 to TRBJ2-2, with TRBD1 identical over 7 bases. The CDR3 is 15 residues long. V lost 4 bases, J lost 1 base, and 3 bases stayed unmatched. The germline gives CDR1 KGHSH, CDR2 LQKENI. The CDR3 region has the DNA TGTGCCAGCTCACAGGGACAGCGGAACACCGGGGAGCTGTTTTTT. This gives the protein CASSQGQRNTGELFF.

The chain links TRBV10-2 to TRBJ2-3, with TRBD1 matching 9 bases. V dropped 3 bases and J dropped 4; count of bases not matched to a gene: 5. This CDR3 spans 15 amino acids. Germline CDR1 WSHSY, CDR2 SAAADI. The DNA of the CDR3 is TGCGCCAGCAGTGAACGTACAGGGGGCGCAGATACGCAGTATTTT. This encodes CASSERTGGADTQYF.

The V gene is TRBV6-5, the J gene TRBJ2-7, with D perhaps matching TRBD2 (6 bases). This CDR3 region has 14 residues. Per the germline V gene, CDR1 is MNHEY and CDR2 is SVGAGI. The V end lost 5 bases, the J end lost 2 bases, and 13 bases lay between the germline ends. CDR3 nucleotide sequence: TGTGCCAGCAGTCCGGGACTGGAAACCTACGAGCAGTACTTC. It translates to CASSPGLETYEQYF.

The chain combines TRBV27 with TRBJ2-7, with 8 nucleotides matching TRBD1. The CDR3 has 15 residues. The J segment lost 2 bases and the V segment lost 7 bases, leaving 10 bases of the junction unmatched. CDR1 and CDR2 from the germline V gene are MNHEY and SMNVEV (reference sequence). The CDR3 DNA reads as TGTGCCAGCAAACAGAGGACAGGGCCAACCTACGAGCAGTACTTC. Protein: CASKQRTGPTYEQYF.

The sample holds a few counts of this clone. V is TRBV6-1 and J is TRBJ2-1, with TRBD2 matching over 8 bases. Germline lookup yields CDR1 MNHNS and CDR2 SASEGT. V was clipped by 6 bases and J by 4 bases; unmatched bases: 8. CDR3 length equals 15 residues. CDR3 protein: CASRKSGGKYNEQFF. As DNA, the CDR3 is TGTGCCAGCAGAAAAAGCGGGGGCAAATACAATGAGCAGTTCTTC.

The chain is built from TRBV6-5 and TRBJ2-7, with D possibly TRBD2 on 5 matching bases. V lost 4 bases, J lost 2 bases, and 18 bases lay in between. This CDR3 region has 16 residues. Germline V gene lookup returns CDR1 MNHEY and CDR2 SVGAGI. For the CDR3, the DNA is TGTGCCAGCAGTTGCTCGATGATGGGAGCAGCCTACGAGCAGTACTTC. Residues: CASSCSMMGAAYEQYF.

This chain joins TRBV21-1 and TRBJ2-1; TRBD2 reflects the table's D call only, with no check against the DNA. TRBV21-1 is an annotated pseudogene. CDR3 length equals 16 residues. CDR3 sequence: CASPAIYSTAYNEQFF. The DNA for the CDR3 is TGTGCCAGCCCAGCGATTTACTCGACCGCTTACAATGAGCAGTTCTTC.

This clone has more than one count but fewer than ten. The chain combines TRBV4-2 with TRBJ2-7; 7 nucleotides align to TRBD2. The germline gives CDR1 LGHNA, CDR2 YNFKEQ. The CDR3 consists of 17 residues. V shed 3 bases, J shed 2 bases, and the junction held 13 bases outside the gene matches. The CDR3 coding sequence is TGTGCCAGCAGCCATGGGGAACTAGCGAAGGGTCCCTACGAGCAGTACTTC. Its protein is CASSHGELAKGPYEQYF.

Here the CDR3 reads CASRPRTSFNLDTGELFF. CDR3 sequence (DNA): TGTGCCAGCAGACCGAGGACTAGCTTCAATTTGGACACCGGGGAGCTGTTTTTT. The rearrangement links TRBV7-9 to TRBJ2-2; the match to TRBD2 covers 8 bases. The CDR3 extends over 18 amino acids. V shed 6 bases and J 3 bases; nucleotides not matched to a gene: 15. Germline CDR1 is SEHNR and CDR2 is FQNEAQ (reference sequence).

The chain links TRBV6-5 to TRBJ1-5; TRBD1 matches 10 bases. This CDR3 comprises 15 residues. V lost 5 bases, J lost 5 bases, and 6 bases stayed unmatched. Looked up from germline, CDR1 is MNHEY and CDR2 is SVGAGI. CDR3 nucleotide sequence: TGTGCCAGCAGTCCCAGGACAGGGGGACATCAGCCCCAGCATTTT. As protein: CASSPRTGGHQPQHF.

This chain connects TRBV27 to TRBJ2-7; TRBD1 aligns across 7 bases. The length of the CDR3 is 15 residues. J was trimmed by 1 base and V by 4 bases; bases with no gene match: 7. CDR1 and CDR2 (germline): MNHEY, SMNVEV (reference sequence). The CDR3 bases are TGTGCCAGCAGTTCGCGGACAGGATCTTCCTACGAGCAGTACTTC. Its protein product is CASSSRTGSSYEQYF.

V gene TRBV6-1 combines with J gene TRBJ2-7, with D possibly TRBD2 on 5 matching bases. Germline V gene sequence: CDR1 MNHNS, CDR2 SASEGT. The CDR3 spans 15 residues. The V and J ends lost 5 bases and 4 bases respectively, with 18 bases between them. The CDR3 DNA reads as TGTGCCAGCAGTCCCCTAGCTAATGGGATTTACGAGCAGTACTTC. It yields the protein CASSPLANGIYEQYF.

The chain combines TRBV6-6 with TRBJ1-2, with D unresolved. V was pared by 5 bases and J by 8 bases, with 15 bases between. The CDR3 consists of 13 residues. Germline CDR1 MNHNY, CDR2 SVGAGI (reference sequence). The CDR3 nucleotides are TGTGCCAGCAGTCACGGAGGTTCGGGCGGCTACACCTTC. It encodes CASSHGGSGGYTF.

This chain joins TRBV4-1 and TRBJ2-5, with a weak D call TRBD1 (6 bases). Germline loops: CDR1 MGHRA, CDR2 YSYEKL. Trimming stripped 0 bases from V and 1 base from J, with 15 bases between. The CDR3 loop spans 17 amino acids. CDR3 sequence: CASSQDSGTRSQETQYF. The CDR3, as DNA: TGCGCCAGCAGCCAAGATTCAGGGACACGCTCCCAAGAGACCCAGTACTTC.

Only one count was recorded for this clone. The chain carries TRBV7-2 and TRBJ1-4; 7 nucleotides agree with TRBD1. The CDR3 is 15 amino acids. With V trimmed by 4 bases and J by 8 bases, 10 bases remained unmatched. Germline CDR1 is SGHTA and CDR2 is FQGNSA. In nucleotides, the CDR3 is TGTGCCAGCAGCTCACGAGCCGGGACAGTGGAAAAACTGTTTTTT. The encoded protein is CASSSRAGTVEKLFF.

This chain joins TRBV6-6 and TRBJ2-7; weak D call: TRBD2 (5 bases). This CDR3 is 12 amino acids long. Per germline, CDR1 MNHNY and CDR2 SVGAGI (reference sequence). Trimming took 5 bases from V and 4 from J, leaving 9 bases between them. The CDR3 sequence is CASSERLYEQYF. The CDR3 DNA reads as TGTGCCAGCAGTGAGCGGCTTTACGAGCAGTACTTC.

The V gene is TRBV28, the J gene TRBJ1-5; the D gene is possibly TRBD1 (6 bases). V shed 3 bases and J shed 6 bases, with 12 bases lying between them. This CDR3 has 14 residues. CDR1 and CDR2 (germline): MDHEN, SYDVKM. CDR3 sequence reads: CASSFPRGGQPQHF. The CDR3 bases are TGTGCCAGCAGTTTTCCCAGGGGCGGTCAGCCCCAGCATTTT.

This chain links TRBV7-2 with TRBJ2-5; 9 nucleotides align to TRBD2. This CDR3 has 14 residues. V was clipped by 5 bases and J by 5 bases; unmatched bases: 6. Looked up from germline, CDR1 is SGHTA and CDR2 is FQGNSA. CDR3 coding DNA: TGTGCCAGCAGCCCGGGACTAGCTAGGGAGACCCAGTACTTC. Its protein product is CASSPGLARETQYF.

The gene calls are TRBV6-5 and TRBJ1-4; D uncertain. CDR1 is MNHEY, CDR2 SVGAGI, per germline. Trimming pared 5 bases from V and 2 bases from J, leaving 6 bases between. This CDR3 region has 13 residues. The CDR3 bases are TGTGCCAGCAGTACGGGGACTAATGAAAAACTGTTTTTT. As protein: CASSTGTNEKLFF.